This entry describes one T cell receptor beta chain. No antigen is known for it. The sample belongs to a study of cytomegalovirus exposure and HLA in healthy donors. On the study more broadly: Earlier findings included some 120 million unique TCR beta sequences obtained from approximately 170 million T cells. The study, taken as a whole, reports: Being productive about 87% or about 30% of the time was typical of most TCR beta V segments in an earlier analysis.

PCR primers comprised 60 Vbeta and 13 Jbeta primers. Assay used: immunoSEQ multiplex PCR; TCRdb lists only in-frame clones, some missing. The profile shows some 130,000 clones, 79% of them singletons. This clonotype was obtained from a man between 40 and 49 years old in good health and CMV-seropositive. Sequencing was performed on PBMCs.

Here the CDR3 DNA reads TGTGCCGGAGAGACGGGAGCCGTCACTAACTATGGCTACACCTTC. Amino acid sequence: CAGETGAVTNYGYTF. This chain uses TRBV30 with TRBJ1-2, with D uncertain. Trimming left V 8 bases short and J 0 bases short, with 19 bases between. Germline loops: CDR1 GTSNPN, CDR2 SVGIG (reference sequence). The CDR3 spans 15 residues.